The T cell receptor beta chain under discussion was sequenced for a study of cytomegalovirus exposure and HLA in healthy donors. Study summary: Researchers previously reported finding 90 million to 130 million unique TCR beta sequences from around 200 million T cells. Overall study results and limits: Among TCR beta chains, those listed as cytomegalovirus-associated numbered around 160.

The PCR had 60 Vbeta and 13 Jbeta primers. Measured with immunoSEQ multiplex PCR; TCRdb has only the in-frame clones, and not every one. The data contain about 150,000 clones, roughly 70% of them seen just once; the ten biggest clones take up about 6.5%. Of note for this clone: What it binds is not known.

Trimming removed 5 bases at V and 10 bases at J, with 25 bases between. CDR3 size: 16 residues. The germline V gene encodes CDR1 SGHKS and CDR2 YYEKEE (reference sequence). The specimen was PBMCs. The sequence came from a man aged 30 to 45 in good health and CMV-seronegative. V gene TRBV5-5 combines with J gene TRBJ2-1; a weak D match, TRBD2 (6 bases). CDR3 amino acids: CASSQPRDSWGEEQFF. The CDR3 DNA is TGTGCCAGCAGTCAACCTCGGGACTCCTGGGGGGAGGAGCAGTTCTTC.